The rows below give T cell receptor beta chains drawn from one sample of a study of shared clonotypes between healthy human individuals. Here immunoSEQ multiplex PCR was the method, and the copy in TCRdb shows in-frame clones only, minus some. The sample holds 330,000 or so clones, about 70% seen once. The sample taken for sequencing was memory CD4+ T cells sorted from blood. The receptors derive from a man younger than 45 in good health. CDR3s include the opening cysteine and the closing phenylalanine or tryptophan. A D gene is named only where the DNA matches it firmly. Clone size is not always given. Where it is, it says once, few, many or a class for expanded clones.

abundance	v_gene	len	d_gene	j_gene	CDR3aa	CDR3nt
NA	TRBV19	14	TRBD1	TRBJ2-7	CASSMWDRDGEQYF	TGTGCCAGTAGTATGTGGGACAGGGACGGCGAGCAGTACTTC
NA	TRBV6-1	16	NA	TRBJ2-1	CASSESLRSSYNEQFF	TGTGCCAGCAGTGAGTCGCTTCGGAGCTCCTACAATGAGCAGTTCTTC
once	TRBV30	13	NA	TRBJ1-2	CAWSLAGAAGYTF	TGTGCCTGGAGTCTAGCAGGGGCGGCTGGCTACACCTTC
NA	TRBV18	15	NA	TRBJ2-7	CASSPGIGLTYEQYF	TGTGCCAGCTCACCAGGGATCGGACTTACCTACGAGCAGTACTTC
NA	TRBV10-3	13	NA	TRBJ2-7	CAIGAPSSYEQYF	TGTGCCATCGGAGCACCGAGCTCCTACGAGCAGTACTTC
once	TRBV10-3	16	TRBD2	TRBJ2-7	CAISVSVASGNFEQYF	TGTGCCATCAGTGTTTCAGTGGCTAGCGGAAACTTCGAGCAGTACTTC
NA	TRBV21-1	15	NA	TRBJ2-3	CASNRPGLSTDTQYF	TGTGCCAGCAATAGGCCGGGACTGAGCACAGATACGCAGTATTTT
NA	TRBV18	14	NA	TRBJ1-4	CASSLTADYRDLFF	TGTGCCAGCTCACTAACGGCTGACTACAGGGACCTGTTTTTT
NA	TRBV7-2	14	TRBD1	TRBJ2-7	CASTKQGSEGEQYF	TGTGCCAGCACCAAACAGGGGAGCGAGGGCGAGCAGTACTTC
once	TRBV6-1	14	TRBD1	TRBJ2-2	CAHRDRPVSGELFF	TGTGCCCACCGGGACAGGCCCGTATCCGGGGAGCTGTTTTTT
NA	TRBV6-5	15	NA	TRBJ2-1	CASSYEWLTTGEQFF	TGTGCCAGCAGTTATGAGTGGCTAACTACGGGTGAGCAGTTCTTC
NA	TRBV2	13	TRBD1	TRBJ1-5	CASKGQSNQPQHF	TGTGCCAGCAAGGGACAGAGCAATCAGCCCCAGCATTTT
NA	TRBV7-6	14	NA	TRBJ2-7	CASSLMGASYEQYF	TGTGCCAGCAGCTTAATGGGGGCCTCTTACGAGCAGTACTTC
NA	TRBV6-5	15	NA	TRBJ1-6	CASSSDSTYNSPLHF	TGTGCCAGCAGCTCAGACAGTACTTATAATTCACCCCTCCACTTT